The 21 T cell receptor beta chains listed next were all sequenced from one sample in a study of T cell changes during pregnancy in multiple sclerosis. Libraries were prepared by immunoSEQ multiplex PCR; TCRdb keeps only in-frame clonotypes and omits some of them. The data contain about 71,000 clones, roughly nine tenths of them singletons. Sequencing used CD8+ T cells from peripheral blood mononuclear cells, obtained before pregnancy. These receptors all stem from a female donor with multiple sclerosis, enrolled in a pregnancy study.

The chain carries TRBV15 and TRBJ2-7; 10 bases line up with TRBD1. The trim removed 3 bases at V and 3 bases at J, leaving 5 bases unmatched. This CDR3 is 15 amino acids long. Germline CDR1 LNHNV, CDR2 YYDKDF (reference sequence). CDR3 loop: CATSSPDRGIYEQYF. CDR3 in DNA: TGTGCCACCAGCAGTCCGGACAGGGGGATCTACGAGCAGTACTTC. The full variable domain, with the rest looked up from reference TRBV15 and TRBJ2-7, is DAMVIQNPRYQVTQFGKPVTLSCSQTLNHNVMYWYQQKSSQAPKLLFHYYDKDFNNEADTPDNFQSRRPNTSFCFLDIRSPGLGDTAMYLCATSSPDRGIYEQYFGPGTRLTVT.

Note on this clone: The junction shows a germline mismatch at one end, possibly a read error. Other nucleotide sequences from this sample produce the same CDR3. The chain has TRBV4-1 and TRBJ1-5; the D gene is possibly TRBD1 (5 bases). Per the germline V gene, CDR1 is MGHRA and CDR2 is YSYEKL. The length of the CDR3 is 15 residues. The CDR3 coding sequence is TGCGCCAGCAGCCAGGACATAGGCAGCAATCAGCCTCAGCATTTT. Its translation: CASSQDIGSNQPQHF.

This chain links TRBV11-2 with TRBJ2-4; D not certain. V was pared by 2 bases and J by 7 bases, with 6 bases between. This CDR3 spans 12 amino acids. Looked up from germline, CDR1 is SGHAT and CDR2 is FQNNGV. CDR3 amino acids: CASSLIPNIQYF. CDR3 bases: TGTGCCAGCAGCTTAATCCCGAACATTCAGTACTTC.

The V call is TRBV19, the J call TRBJ2-1; 8 bases line up with TRBD2. Germline V gives CDR1 LNHDA, CDR2 SQIVND (reference sequence). CDR3 size: 13 residues. The J segment lost 7 bases and the V segment lost 6 bases, leaving 5 bases of the junction unmatched. The CDR3 protein is CASSRGGYNEQFF. The CDR3 DNA sequence: TGTGCCAGTAGCCGGGGGGGATATAATGAGCAGTTCTTC.

The chain couples TRBV9 to TRBJ1-1; the D gene is possibly TRBD1 (6 bases). Per germline, CDR1 SGDLS and CDR2 YYNGEE. This CDR3 is built from 13 residues. The V gene lost 3 bases and the J gene lost 1 base, with 7 bases spanning the gap. The CDR3 protein is CASSETGNTEAFF. Written as DNA, the CDR3 is TGTGCCAGCAGCGAGACAGGGAACACTGAAGCTTTCTTT.

The chain joins TRBV7-8 to TRBJ2-5, with no clear D. Germline CDR1 SGHVS, CDR2 FQNEAQ. V lost 5 bases and J lost 5, with 18 bases in between. This CDR3 has 15 amino acids. The DNA for the CDR3 is TGTGCCAGCAGCCCAGAGCCACAGTATGCGGAGACCCAGTACTTC. It codes for CASSPEPQYAETQYF. The variable domain in full, with the rest retrieved from reference TRBV7-8 and TRBJ2-5, is GAGVSQSPRYKVAKRGQDVALRCDPISGHVSLFWYQQALGQGPEFLTYFQNEAQLDKSGLPSDRFFAERPEGSVSTLKIQRTQQEDSAVYLCASSPEPQYAETQYFGPGTRLLVL.

The rearrangement uses TRBV10-2 and TRBJ1-4; D is possibly TRBD1 (5 bases). Between the trimmed V and J ends, which lost 0 bases and 8 bases, there was a span of 13 bases. This CDR3 is built from 15 residues. Germline loops: CDR1 WSHSY, CDR2 SAAADI. The CDR3 region is CASSESGGVGEKLFF. The CDR3, as DNA: TGCGCCAGCAGTGAGTCAGGAGGGGTTGGCGAAAAACTGTTTTTT.

This clone showed up just a few times. CDR3 DNA sequence: TGTGCCAGCAGCGACGGGACAGGGGACATTCAGTACTTC. Its protein is CASSDGTGDIQYF. The chain employs TRBV4-2 and TRBJ2-4; 10 nucleotides align to TRBD1. V was clipped by 5 bases and J by 8 bases; unmatched bases: 3. The germline V gene has CDR1 LGHNA and CDR2 YNFKEQ. The CDR3 is 13 amino acids.

This chain connects TRBV7-9 to TRBJ1-6; TRBD1 matches 7 bases. The germline V gene encodes CDR1 SEHNR and CDR2 FQNEAQ (reference sequence). Trimming removed 10 bases from V and 7 bases from J; junction bases left unmatched: 4. This CDR3 is built from 12 residues. Here the CDR3 reads CATTGDNSPLHF. The CDR3 bases are TGTGCCACCACAGGGGACAATTCACCCCTCCACTTT. The whole variable domain, remainder taken from reference TRBV7-9 and TRBJ1-6, is DTGVSQNPRHKITKRGQNVTFRCDPISEHNRLYWYRQTLGQGPEFLTYFQNEAQLEKSRLLSDRFSAERPKGSFSTLEIQRTEQGDSAMYLCATTGDNSPLHFGNGTRLTVT.

The V gene is TRBV6-5, the J gene TRBJ1-2, with D uncertain. V was pared by 2 bases and J by 10 bases, with 14 bases between. This CDR3 contains 13 residues. CDR1 is MNHEY, CDR2 SVGAGI, per germline. This CDR3 reads CASSYSRGSYYTF. The CDR3 coding sequence is TGTGCCAGCAGTTACAGTCGCGGCAGTTACTACACCTTC.

J is TRBJ2-3 and V is TRBV9, with 13 bases that match TRBD2. V dropped 4 bases and J dropped 3; count of bases not matched to a gene: 8. Germline CDR1 and CDR2: SGDLS and YYNGEE. The CDR3 has 17 residues. The CDR3 protein is CASSSRLAGGPTDTQYF. The CDR3 coding sequence is TGTGCCAGCAGCTCGCGACTAGCGGGGGGTCCAACAGATACGCAGTATTTT.

The chain joins TRBV7-9 to TRBJ1-1, with TRBD1 matching 8 bases. The CDR3 is 13 amino acids. V trimming: 4 bases; J trimming: 7 bases; junction bases outside the gene matches: 5. The germline V gene encodes CDR1 SEHNR and CDR2 FQNEAQ (reference sequence). DNA of the CDR3: TGTGCCAGCAGCTCCCTTGACAGGGGTGAAGCTTTCTTT. It translates to CASSSLDRGEAFF.

The chain has TRBV13 and TRBJ2-1, with D unclear. The CDR3 loop spans 16 amino acids. Germline V gene sequence: CDR1 PRHDT, CDR2 FYEKMQ (reference sequence). Trimming removed 0 bases from V and 0 bases from J, with 9 bases in between. CDR3 bases: TGTGCCAGCAGCTTAGGGCTTTCCAGCTCCTACAATGAGCAGTTCTTC. Residues: CASSLGLSSSYNEQFF.

The chain joins TRBV5-1 to TRBJ2-4, with D perhaps TRBD1 (5 bases). Germline values: CDR1 SGHRS, CDR2 YFSETQ. This CDR3 is 16 amino acids long. V was cut by 4 bases and J by 8 bases, with 22 bases left in between. CDR3 protein: CASSLPEGQTGHIQYF. The CDR3 nucleotides read TGCGCCAGCAGCCTTCCCGAAGGACAAACCGGGCACATTCAGTACTTC.

The chain uses TRBV11-1 and TRBJ1-2; D is unclear. V was pared by 8 bases and J by 6 bases, with 10 bases between. The CDR3 covers 11 residues. Germline V gene data show CDR1 as SGHAT and CDR2 as FQDESV (reference sequence). CDR3 residues: CASATADGYTF. The CDR3 nucleotides are TGTGCCAGCGCCACTGCTGATGGCTACACCTTC.

The chain uses TRBV19 and TRBJ2-1; D is perhaps TRBD1 (6 bases). In germline, CDR1 is LNHDA, CDR2 SQIVND (reference sequence). V gave up 5 bases and J gave up 5 bases, with 10 bases separating them. This CDR3 is built from 13 residues. CDR3 amino acids: CASSPDRDNEQFF. For the CDR3, the DNA is TGTGCCAGTAGTCCGGACAGAGACAATGAGCAGTTCTTC. The whole variable domain, filled in from reference TRBV19 and TRBJ2-1, reads DGGITQSPKYLFRKEGQNVTLSCEQNLNHDAMYWYRQDPGQGLRLIYYSQIVNDFQKGDIAEGYSVSREKKESFPLTVTSAQKNPTAFYLCASSPDRDNEQFFGPGTRLTVL.

This sequence joins TRBV6-5 and TRBJ1-1; tentatively, D is TRBD1 (5 bases). Deletions cut 3 bases from V and 3 bases from J, with 14 bases between. CDR1 MNHEY and CDR2 SVGAGI come from the germline V gene. The CDR3 sequence is 15 residues long. The CDR3 DNA sequence: TGTGCCAGCAGTTATCTCACGGGGGGATACACTGAAGCTTTCTTT. This sequence encodes CASSYLTGGYTEAFF.

The chain links TRBV19 to TRBJ1-1; a possible D gene is TRBD1 (6 bases). The CDR3 length is 16 residues. Trimming removed 3 bases from V and 5 bases from J, with 19 bases in between. The germline CDR1 and CDR2 sequences are LNHDA and SQIVND (reference sequence). The DNA for the CDR3 is TGTGCCAGTAGTATCGGGGCAGGGGATGGTCTTACTGAAGCTTTCTTT. Its protein is CASSIGAGDGLTEAFF.

The rearrangement links TRBV18 to TRBJ2-5, with 8 bases lining up with TRBD1. V trimming: 2 bases; J trimming: 2 bases; junction bases outside the gene matches: 7. This CDR3 is 16 amino acids long. Germline V gives CDR1 KGHSH, CDR2 LQKENI. CDR3 coding DNA: TGTGCCAGCTCACCAGCAGGGGGCGGTTTACAAGAGACCCAGTACTTC. Translated, it gives CASSPAGGGLQETQYF.

The chain carries TRBV5-6 and TRBJ1-2; 11 bases fit TRBD1. The CDR3 has 17 residues. CDR1 is SGHDT, CDR2 YYEEEE, per germline. J was trimmed by 4 bases and V by 4 bases; bases with no gene match: 12. CDR3 residues: CASSRGQGEIRGYGYTF. The CDR3 DNA is TGTGCCAGCAGCAGGGGACAGGGGGAGATACGGGGCTATGGCTACACCTTC.

This chain links TRBV28 with TRBJ2-7, with a possible D match to TRBD2 (6 bases). The germline CDR1 and CDR2 sequences are MDHEN and SYDVKM. CDR3 size: 13 residues. V lost 5 bases, J lost 7 bases, and 15 bases lay in between. In DNA form, the CDR3 reads TGTGCCAGCAGTAGCCCCGGGGGTCAAGAGCAGTACTTC. Its protein product is CASSSPGGQEQYF.